The present T cell receptor (beta chain) was sequenced within a study of early T cells in non-severe SARS-CoV-2 infection. Germline lookup yields CDR1 LGHDT and CDR2 YNNKEL (reference sequence). The V end was cut by 1 base, the J end by 2 bases, with 6 bases between. The CDR3 spans 14 residues. From the 5' RACE reads, TCRdb called clonotypes with MiXCR, one entry per CDR3 protein. This sample carries about 72,000 distinct CDR3 sequences, around a tenth of them seen once, and the ten largest clones take less than 10%. Ten or more counts support this clonotype. The clonotype was recovered from an adult who was a healthcare worker with PCR-confirmed SARS-CoV-2 infection or an uninfected control (not recorded which). The rearrangement links TRBV3-1 to TRBJ1-5; TRBD1 might be the D (6 bases). This sample comprised whole blood, obtained at baseline. Written as DNA, the CDR3 is TGTGCCAGCAGCCAAGCAGGGGGCAATCAGCCCCAGCATTTT. It codes for CASSQAGGNQPQHF.